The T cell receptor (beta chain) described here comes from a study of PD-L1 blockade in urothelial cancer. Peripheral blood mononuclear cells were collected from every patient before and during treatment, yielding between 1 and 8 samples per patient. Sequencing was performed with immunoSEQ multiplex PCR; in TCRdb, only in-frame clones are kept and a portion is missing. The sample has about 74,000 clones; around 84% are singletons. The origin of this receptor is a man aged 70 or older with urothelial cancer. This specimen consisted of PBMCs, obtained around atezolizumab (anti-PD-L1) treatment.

The CDR3 coding sequence is TGTGCCATCAGTGGGACAGGGGCCAGCGAGCAGTACTTC. Translation: CAISGTGASEQYF. V is TRBV10-3 and J is TRBJ2-7; 9 bases align to TRBD1. CDR3 length equals 13 residues. The V gene's germline CDR1 is ENHRY and CDR2 SYGVKD. The V gene end was trimmed by 4 bases and the J gene end by 6 bases; junction bases not matched to a gene: 4.